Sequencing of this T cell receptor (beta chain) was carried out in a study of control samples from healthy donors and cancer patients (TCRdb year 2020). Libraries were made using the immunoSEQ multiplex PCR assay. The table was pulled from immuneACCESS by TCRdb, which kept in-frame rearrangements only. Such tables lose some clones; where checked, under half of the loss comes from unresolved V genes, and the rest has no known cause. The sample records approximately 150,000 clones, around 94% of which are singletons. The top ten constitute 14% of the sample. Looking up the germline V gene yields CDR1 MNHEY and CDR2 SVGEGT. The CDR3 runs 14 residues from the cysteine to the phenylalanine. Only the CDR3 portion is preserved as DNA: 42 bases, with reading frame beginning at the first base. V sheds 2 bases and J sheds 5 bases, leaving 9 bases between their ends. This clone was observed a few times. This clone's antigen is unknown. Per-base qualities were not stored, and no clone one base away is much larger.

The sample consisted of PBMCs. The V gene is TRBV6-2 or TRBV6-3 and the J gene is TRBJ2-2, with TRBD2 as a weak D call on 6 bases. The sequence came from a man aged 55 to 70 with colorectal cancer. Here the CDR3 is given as CASSYRRGTGELFF. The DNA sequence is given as TGTGCCAGCAGTTACCGGAGGGGAACCGGGGAGCTGTTTTTT.